This TCR beta chain was captured by sequencing in a study of shared clonotypes between healthy human individuals. Turning to the study itself: CD4 naive and memory got three plates each, CD8 naive two, CD8 memory one.

Assay used: immunoSEQ multiplex PCR; TCRdb lists only in-frame clones, some missing. Among over a million clones listed, 70% to 80% were seen once. This clone was observed a single time. The germline V and J ends were trimmed by 7 bases and 0 bases, with 11 bases remaining between them. Germline V gene data show CDR1 as SEHNR and CDR2 as FQNEAQ (reference sequence). This CDR3 has 14 residues. The source of this sequence is a man in his late teens or twenties in good health. Some clones in this sample may be carry-over from other donors' samples. The chain has TRBV7-9 and TRBJ2-3; tentative D call: TRBD1 (5 bases). The sequencing input was memory CD4+ T cells from PBMCs. Documented subset: CD45RA-negative fraction. This CDR3 reads CASTTGTSTDTQYF. CDR3 coding DNA: TGTGCCAGCACCACAGGTACTAGCACAGATACGCAGTATTTT. The full variable domain, in which reference TRBV7-9 and TRBJ2-3 provide the parts outside the CDR3, is DTGVSQNPRHKITKRGQNVTFRCDPISEHNRLYWYRQTLGQGPEFLTYFQNEAQLEKSRLLSDRFSAERPKGSFSTLEIQRTEQGDSAMYLCASTTGTSTDTQYFGPGTRLTVL.